The 23 T cell receptor beta chains below come from one sample, sequenced in a study of cytotoxic CD8 clonotypes in ibrutinib-treated CLL (dated by TCRdb to about 2021). Library preparation was by the immunoSEQ multiplex PCR assay. What TCRdb holds here is the immuneACCESS table cut down to in-frame rearrangements. Part of the clones is not present; checked against another copy, under half of the missing clones reflect an unresolved V gene, and the others are unexplained. The sample table shows over 200,000 clones, and 60% to 80% are seen once. The ten largest make up 5.5% to 6% of the sample. The time point label here, explained by the study, means: about twelve months on ibrutinib. The source was PBMCs, collected after 12 months of ibrutinib treatment. These receptors came from a human donor with chronic lymphocytic leukemia.

CDR3 amino acids: CASSLVGTVNQPQHF. DNA for the CDR3: TGTGCCAGCAGCTTAGTGGGGACAGTGAATCAGCCCCAGCATTTT. The J gene is TRBJ1-5, the V gene TRBV7-2; the match to TRBD1 covers 7 bases. V trimming: 1 base; J trimming: 4 bases; junction bases outside the gene matches: 4. Per germline, CDR1 SGHTA and CDR2 FQGNSA. This CDR3 contains 15 residues.

J is TRBJ1-1 and V is TRBV11-2, with a weak D call TRBD1 (6 bases). Trimming took 5 bases from V and 4 from J, leaving 20 bases between them. Germline CDR1 SGHAT, CDR2 FQNNGV. The CDR3 is 16 amino acids. The CDR3: CASSPWSGAGGTEAFF. In nucleotides, the CDR3 is TGTGCCAGCAGCCCCTGGTCGGGGGCAGGAGGCACTGAAGCTTTCTTT.

This sequence joins TRBV28 and TRBJ1-3; D remains unclear. CDR1 and CDR2 from the germline V gene are MDHEN and SYDVKM. Trimming left V 3 bases short and J 0 bases short, with 9 bases between. CDR3 length: 15 residues. The CDR3 DNA follows: TGTGCCAGCAGTTTCACAGCTATCTCTGGAAACACCATATATTTT. Translating gives CASSFTAISGNTIYF. Full variable domain (rest looked up from reference TRBV28 and TRBJ1-3): DVKVTQSSRYLVKRTGEKVFLECVQDMDHENMFWYRQDPGLGLRLIYFSYDVKMKEKGDIPEGYSVSREKKERFSLILESASTNQTSMYLCASSFTAISGNTIYFGEGSWLTVV.

This chain uses TRBV5-1 with TRBJ2-2, with D maybe TRBD1 (5 bases). V was trimmed by 4 bases and J by 2 bases, leaving 12 bases between them. The germline V gene has CDR1 SGHRS and CDR2 YFSETQ. The CDR3 spans 15 residues. The DNA for the CDR3 is TGCGCCAGCAGCCCCGGACAAACTAACACCGGGGAGCTGTTTTTT. This encodes CASSPGQTNTGELFF. Combining the CDR3 with reference TRBV5-1 and TRBJ2-2 gives the whole variable domain KAGVTQTPRYLIKTRGQQVTLSCSPISGHRSVSWYQQTPGQGLQFLFEYFSETQRNKGNFPGRFSGRQFSNSRSEMNVSTLELGDSALYLCASSPGQTNTGELFFGEGSRLTVL.

This clone was detected a few times. This sequence joins TRBV11-1 and TRBJ1-1; D might be TRBD1 (5 bases). The germline CDR1 and CDR2 sequences are SGHAT and FQDESV (reference sequence). CDR3 length equals 16 residues. V was pared by 5 bases and J by 1 base, with 17 bases between. CDR3 nucleotides: TGTGCCAGCAGCCCAAAACTGGGACGGAAGAACACTGAAGCTTTCTTT. Translating it yields CASSPKLGRKNTEAFF.

This clone was counted ten times or more. This sequence joins TRBV10-2 and TRBJ1-4; no clear D. Trimming left V 6 bases short and J 0 bases short, with 14 bases between. The length of the CDR3 is 16 residues. Germline V gene data show CDR1 as WSHSY and CDR2 as SAAADI. DNA for the CDR3: TGCGCCAGCAGGGTATTCGGAGTAACAACTAATGAAAAACTGTTTTTT. The encoded protein is CASRVFGVTTNEKLFF.

This sequence joins TRBV30 and TRBJ1-5, with D possibly matching TRBD1 (5 bases). Trimming cost V 1 base and J 2 bases, with 9 bases left between them. Germline V gene sequence: CDR1 GTSNPN, CDR2 SVGIG (reference sequence). CDR3 size: 14 residues. CDR3 DNA sequence: TGTGCCTGGAGTGGAGGAGGGGGCAATCAGCCCCAGCATTTT. This codes for CAWSGGGGNQPQHF.

The chain recombines TRBV28 with TRBJ1-4, with D possibly TRBD1 on 5 matching bases. The germline V gene encodes CDR1 MDHEN and CDR2 SYDVKM. The V gene lost 3 bases and the J gene lost 7 bases, with 12 bases spanning the gap. CDR3 length equals 14 residues. The CDR3 DNA reads TGTGCCAGCAGTTTGATTCAGGGAGGTGAAAAACTGTTTTTT. Protein sequence: CASSLIQGGEKLFF. The whole variable domain, remainder taken from reference TRBV28 and TRBJ1-4, is DVKVTQSSRYLVKRTGEKVFLECVQDMDHENMFWYRQDPGLGLRLIYFSYDVKMKEKGDIPEGYSVSREKKERFSLILESASTNQTSMYLCASSLIQGGEKLFFGSGTQLSVL.

The gene calls are TRBV9 and TRBJ2-2; D not resolved. Germline CDR1 and CDR2: SGDLS and YYNGEE. Deletions cut 0 bases from V and 1 base from J, with 4 bases between. CDR3 length equals 14 residues. The CDR3 loop is CASSVDMNTGELFF. The CDR3 nucleotides read TGTGCCAGCAGCGTAGACATGAACACCGGGGAGCTGTTTTTT.

The chain's CDR3 is CATSRDREADTQYF. The CDR3 bases are TGTGCCACCAGCAGAGACAGGGAAGCAGATACGCAGTATTTT. The chain carries TRBV15 and TRBJ2-3, with a tentative D call TRBD1 (5 bases). Trimming removed 0 bases at V and 4 bases at J, with 8 bases between. The CDR3 covers 14 residues. Germline values: CDR1 LNHNV, CDR2 YYDKDF (reference sequence).

This chain links TRBV9 with TRBJ2-1, with 7 bases identical to TRBD2. The CDR3 is made up of 14 amino acids. The V and J ends lost 7 bases and 0 bases, in that order; junction bases with no gene match: 4. CDR1 and CDR2 from the germline V gene are SGDLS and YYNGEE. In nucleotides, the CDR3 is TGTGCCAGCGCCGGGGGGAGCTCCTACAATGAGCAGTTCTTC. It codes for CASAGGSSYNEQFF. The full variable domain, in which reference TRBV9 and TRBJ2-1 provide the parts outside the CDR3, is DSGVTQTPKHLITATGQRVTLRCSPRSGDLSVYWYQQSLDQGLQFLIQYYNGEERAKGNILERFSAQQFPDLHSELNLSSLELGDSALYFCASAGGSSYNEQFFGPGTRLTVL.

Comments on this clone: A junction end diverges from the germline sequence, so it may reflect a read error. The chain has TRBV7-7 and TRBJ2-3; tentative D call: TRBD1 (5 bases). The length of the CDR3 is 16 residues. Germline values: CDR1 SSHAT, CDR2 FNYEAQ (reference sequence). The CDR3 loop reads CASSLGVRTDTDTQYF. Written as DNA, the CDR3 is TGTGCTAGCAGCTTAGGGGTGCGGACGGACACAGATACGCAGTATTTT.

The gene calls are TRBV4-3 and TRBJ2-2; D not resolved. CDR1 LGHNA and CDR2 YSLEER come from the germline V gene. The V and J ends lost 3 bases and 8 bases respectively, with 10 bases between them. This CDR3 has 13 amino acids. The CDR3 here is CASSHDPRGELFF. As DNA, the CDR3 is TGCGCCAGCAGCCACGATCCACGAGGGGAGCTGTTTTTT.

The count of this clone is one. The CDR3 region has the DNA TGCAGCGTCGGGGACAGCTCCGCGGCTAATGAAAAACTGTTTTTT. This encodes CSVGDSSAANEKLFF. The V gene is TRBV29-1, the J gene TRBJ1-4; 7 bases match TRBD1. Germline V gene sequence: CDR1 SQVTM, CDR2 ANQGSEA. With V trimmed by 6 bases and J by 3 bases, 10 bases remained unmatched. This CDR3 contains 15 residues.

The rearrangement links TRBV7-9 to TRBJ2-7, with 8 nucleotides matching TRBD2. Per germline, CDR1 SEHNR and CDR2 FQNEAQ (reference sequence). This CDR3 has 14 residues. Trimming removed 5 bases from V and 6 bases from J; junction bases left unmatched: 9. The CDR3 region is CASSPGLAGGEQYF. Here the CDR3 DNA reads TGTGCCAGCAGCCCAGGACTAGCTGGTGGCGAGCAGTACTTC.

The gene calls are TRBV29-1 and TRBJ2-3; no clear D. This CDR3 has 15 amino acids. The germline CDR1 and CDR2 sequences are SQVTM and ANQGSEA. Between the trimmed V and J ends, which lost 4 bases and 2 bases, there was a span of 16 bases. This chain's CDR3 is CSVGTQLGSTDTQYF. For the CDR3, the DNA is TGCAGCGTTGGGACCCAACTGGGGTCCACAGATACGCAGTATTTT.

This clone was detected a few times. The chain couples TRBV18 to TRBJ1-4; possibly TRBD1 for D (5 bases). The CDR3 covers 12 residues. V was clipped by 2 bases and J by 7 bases, with 5 bases between them. Germline assignment: CDR1 KGHSH and CDR2 LQKENI. The CDR3 bases are TGTGCCAGCTCACCAGGGGGTGAAAAACTGTTTTTT. Residues: CASSPGGEKLFF.

The chain joins TRBV5-1 to TRBJ2-4; D is perhaps TRBD1 or TRBD2 (6 bases each). Germline V lookup: CDR1 SGHRS, CDR2 YFSETQ. V lost 0 bases, J lost 5 bases, and 12 bases lay in between. The CDR3 spans 15 residues. Written as DNA, the CDR3 is TGCGCCAGCAGCTTGGTCGGAGGGGGACAAAACATTCAGTACTTC. This gives the protein CASSLVGGGQNIQYF.

V is TRBV11-3 and J is TRBJ2-7; no definite D call. The V and J ends lost 0 bases and 7 bases respectively, with 13 bases between them. The CDR3 length is 14 residues. Germline V lookup: CDR1 SGHNT, CDR2 YENEEA. The CDR3 sequence: CASSLDGSLREQYF. In DNA, the CDR3 is TGTGCCAGCAGCTTAGACGGGTCTTTAAGGGAGCAGTACTTC.

This chain joins TRBV6-6 and TRBJ2-1; D remains unclear. Germline-derived CDR1 and CDR2 are MNHNY and SVGAGI (reference sequence). The CDR3 is 14 amino acids. V was cut by 0 bases and J by 6 bases, with 9 bases left in between. Here the CDR3 reads CASSYSKSINEQFF. CDR3 DNA: TGTGCCAGCAGTTACTCGAAGTCTATCAATGAGCAGTTCTTC.

This rearrangement joins TRBV7-2 to TRBJ1-5; D may be TRBD1 (5 bases). CDR1 is SGHTA and CDR2 is FQGNSA in the germline V gene. The V gene lost 5 bases and the J gene lost 3 bases, with 11 bases spanning the gap. The length of the CDR3 is 14 residues. Written as DNA, the CDR3 is TGTGCCAGCAGCAAGGGACTTTCCAATCAGCCCCAGCATTTT. Its translation: CASSKGLSNQPQHF.

This clone was detected only a few times. The chain joins TRBV15 to TRBJ2-3; tentative D call: TRBD2 (6 bases). V was pared by 0 bases and J by 0 bases, with 10 bases between. The CDR3 is 16 residues long. In germline, CDR1 is LNHNV, CDR2 YYDKDF (reference sequence). The CDR3 DNA reads TGTGCCACCAGCAGAGACCCGGGGGTTAGCACAGATACGCAGTATTTT. Translating gives CATSRDPGVSTDTQYF.

The V call is TRBV15, the J call TRBJ1-3, with a possible D match to TRBD1 (5 bases). CDR1 and CDR2 from the germline V gene are LNHNV and YYDKDF (reference sequence). The CDR3 contains 14 residues. Deletions cut 0 bases from V and 7 bases from J, with 10 bases between. The CDR3 coding sequence is TGTGCCACCAGCAGAGATGCTGGGGGGAACACCATATATTTT. Translated: CATSRDAGGNTIYF.